This TCR beta chain was identified in a study of cytomegalovirus exposure and HLA in healthy donors. Study results and limitations: Researchers counted around 170 TCR beta chains as cytomegalovirus-associated. Most subjects' HLA-A and HLA-B alleles were reportedly predicted from TCR beta sequences.

The germline V and J ends were trimmed by 4 bases and 0 bases, with 9 bases remaining between them. CDR3 size: 15 residues. CDR1 and CDR2 (germline): LGHNA, YNFKEQ. PCR amplification relied on 60 Vbeta primers (plus 13 Jbeta primers). The table came from immunoSEQ multiplex PCR; TCRdb's copy has only in-frame clones and leaves some out. The repertoire holds approximately 160,000 clones, with roughly 78% as singletons. Samples came from healthy bone marrow donors. Notes on this clone: Its antigen is as yet unknown.

V is TRBV4-2 and J is TRBJ1-4; D gene uncertain. This receptor was obtained from a woman between 50 and 59 years old in good health and CMV-seropositive. The sequenced material came from PBMCs. The DNA for the CDR3 is TGTGCCAGCAGCCGACCGGGTGCAACTAATGAAAAACTGTTTTTT. This sequence encodes CASSRPGATNEKLFF.